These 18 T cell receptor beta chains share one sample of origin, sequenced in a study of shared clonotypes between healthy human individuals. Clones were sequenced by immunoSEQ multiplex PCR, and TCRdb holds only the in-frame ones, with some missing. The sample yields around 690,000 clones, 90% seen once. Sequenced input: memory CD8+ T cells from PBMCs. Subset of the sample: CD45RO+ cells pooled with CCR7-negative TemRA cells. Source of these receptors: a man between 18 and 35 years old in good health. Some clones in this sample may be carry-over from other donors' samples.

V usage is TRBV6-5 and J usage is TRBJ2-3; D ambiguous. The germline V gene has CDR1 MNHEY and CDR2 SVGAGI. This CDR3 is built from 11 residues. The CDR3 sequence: CATSFTDTQYF. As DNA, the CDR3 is TGTGCTACGTCATTCACAGATACGCAGTATTTT.

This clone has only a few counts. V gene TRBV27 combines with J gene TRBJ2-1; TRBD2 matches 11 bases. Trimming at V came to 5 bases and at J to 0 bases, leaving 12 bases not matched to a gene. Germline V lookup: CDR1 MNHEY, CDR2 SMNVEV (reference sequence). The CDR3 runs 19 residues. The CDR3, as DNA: TGTGCCAGCAGTACCTTTTCCCGTCTAGCGGGAGGCTCCTACAATGAGCAGTTCTTC. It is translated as CASSTFSRLAGGSYNEQFF.

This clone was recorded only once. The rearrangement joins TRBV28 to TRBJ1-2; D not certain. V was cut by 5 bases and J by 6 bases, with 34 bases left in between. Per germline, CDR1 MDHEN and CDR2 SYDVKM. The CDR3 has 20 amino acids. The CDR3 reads CASSPLDKARTPVTTDGYTF. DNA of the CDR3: TGTGCCAGCAGTCCCCTAGATAAAGCCCGTACCCCCGTTACCACGGATGGCTACACCTTC.

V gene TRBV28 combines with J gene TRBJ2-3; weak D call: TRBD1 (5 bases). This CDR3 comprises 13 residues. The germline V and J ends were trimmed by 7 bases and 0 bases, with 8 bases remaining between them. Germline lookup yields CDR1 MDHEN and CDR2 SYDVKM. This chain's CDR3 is CASIAGSTDTQYF. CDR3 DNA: TGTGCCAGCATAGCAGGGAGCACAGATACGCAGTATTTT.

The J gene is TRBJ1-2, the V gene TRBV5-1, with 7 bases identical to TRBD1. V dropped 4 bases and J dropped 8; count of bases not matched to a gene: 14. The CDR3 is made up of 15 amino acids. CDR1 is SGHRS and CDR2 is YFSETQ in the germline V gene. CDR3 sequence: CASSGPDRDVGGYTF. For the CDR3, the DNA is TGCGCCAGCAGCGGGCCCGACAGGGATGTTGGAGGCTACACCTTC.

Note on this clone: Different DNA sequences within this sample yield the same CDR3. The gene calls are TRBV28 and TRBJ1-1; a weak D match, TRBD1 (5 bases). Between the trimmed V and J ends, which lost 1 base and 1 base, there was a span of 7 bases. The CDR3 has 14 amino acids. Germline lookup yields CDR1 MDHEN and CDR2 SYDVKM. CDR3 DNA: TGTGCCAGCAGTTTATATGGGGGGAACACTGAAGCTTTCTTT. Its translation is CASSLYGGNTEAFF.

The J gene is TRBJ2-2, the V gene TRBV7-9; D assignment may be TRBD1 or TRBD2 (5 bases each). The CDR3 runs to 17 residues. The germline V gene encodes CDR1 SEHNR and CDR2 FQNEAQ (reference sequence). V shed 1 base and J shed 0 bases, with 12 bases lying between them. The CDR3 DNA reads TGTGCCAGCAGCTTAGTAGGGACGCAAACGAACACCGGGGAGCTGTTTTTT. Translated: CASSLVGTQTNTGELFF.

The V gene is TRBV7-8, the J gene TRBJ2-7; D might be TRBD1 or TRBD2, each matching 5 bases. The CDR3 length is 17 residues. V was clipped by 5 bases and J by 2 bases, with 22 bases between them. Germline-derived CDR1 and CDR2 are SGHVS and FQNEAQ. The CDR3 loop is CASSPPGAAPTPYEQYF. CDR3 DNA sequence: TGTGCCAGCAGCCCCCCCGGGGCGGCCCCTACACCCTACGAGCAGTACTTC.

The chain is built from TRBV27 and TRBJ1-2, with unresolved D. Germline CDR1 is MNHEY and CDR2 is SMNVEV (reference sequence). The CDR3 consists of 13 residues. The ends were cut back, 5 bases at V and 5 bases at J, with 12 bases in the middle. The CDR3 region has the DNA TGTGCCAGCAGTCCCATCGGGGAATATGGCTACACCTTC. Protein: CASSPIGEYGYTF.

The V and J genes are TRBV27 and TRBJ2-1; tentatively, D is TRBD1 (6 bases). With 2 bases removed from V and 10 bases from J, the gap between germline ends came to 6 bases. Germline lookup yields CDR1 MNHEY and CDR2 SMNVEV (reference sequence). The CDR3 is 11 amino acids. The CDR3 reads CASSLGTEQFF. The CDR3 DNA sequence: TGTGCCAGCAGTTTAGGGACAGAGCAGTTCTTC.

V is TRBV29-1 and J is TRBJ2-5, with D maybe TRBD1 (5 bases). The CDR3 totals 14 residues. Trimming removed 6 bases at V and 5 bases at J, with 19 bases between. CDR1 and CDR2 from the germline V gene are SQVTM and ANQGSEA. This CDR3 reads CSVNTGASWETQYF. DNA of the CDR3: TGCAGCGTCAACACAGGTGCTTCGTGGGAGACCCAGTACTTC.

The CDR3: CASSPRPGLAPLTGNEQFF. CDR3 in DNA: TGTGCCAGTAGTCCCCGGCCGGGACTAGCGCCCTTAACGGGCAATGAGCAGTTCTTC. V gene TRBV19 combines with J gene TRBJ2-1, with 10 bases lining up with TRBD2. Germline assignment: CDR1 LNHDA and CDR2 SQIVND (reference sequence). The CDR3 contains 19 residues. The V segment lost 5 bases and the J segment 6 bases; nucleotides outside the gene matches: 19.

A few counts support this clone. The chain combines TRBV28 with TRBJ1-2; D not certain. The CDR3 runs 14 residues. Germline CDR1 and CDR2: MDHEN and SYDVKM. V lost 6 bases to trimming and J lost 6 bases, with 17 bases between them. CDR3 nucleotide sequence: TGTGCCAGCAGGAAGGAGGAGCCCGGGGATGGCTACACCTTC. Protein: CASRKEEPGDGYTF.

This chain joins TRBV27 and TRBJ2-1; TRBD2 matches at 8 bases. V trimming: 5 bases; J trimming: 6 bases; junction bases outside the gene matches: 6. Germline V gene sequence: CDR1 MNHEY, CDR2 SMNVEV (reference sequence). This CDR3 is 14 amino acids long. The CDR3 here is CASSTGGGSNEQFF. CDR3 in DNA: TGTGCCAGCAGTACTGGCGGGGGGAGCAATGAGCAGTTCTTC.

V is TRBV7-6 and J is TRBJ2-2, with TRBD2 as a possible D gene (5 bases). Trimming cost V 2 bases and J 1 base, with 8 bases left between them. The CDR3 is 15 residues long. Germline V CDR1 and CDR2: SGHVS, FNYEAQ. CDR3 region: CASSLSSGNTGELFF. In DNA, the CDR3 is TGTGCCAGCAGCTTATCGAGCGGGAACACCGGGGAGCTGTTTTTT.

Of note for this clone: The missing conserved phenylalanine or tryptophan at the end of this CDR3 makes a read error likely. CDR3: CASSLGQPQHL. The CDR3 DNA is TGTGCCAGCAGTTTGGGTCAGCCCCAGCATCTT. The J gene is TRBJ1-5, the V gene TRBV28; D is unresolved. V lost 3 bases and J 6 bases, leaving 3 bases between the germline ends. The CDR3 sequence is 11 residues long. CDR1 is MDHEN, CDR2 SYDVKM, per germline.

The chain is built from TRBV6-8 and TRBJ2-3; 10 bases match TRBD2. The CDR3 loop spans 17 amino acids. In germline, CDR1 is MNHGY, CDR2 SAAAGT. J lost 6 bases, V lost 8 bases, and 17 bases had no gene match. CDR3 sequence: CASPWGTSGTTGDTQYF. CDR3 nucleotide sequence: TGTGCCAGCCCCTGGGGCACTAGCGGGACCACAGGGGATACGCAGTATTTT.

CDR3 sequence: CASSYGRGSYGYTF. Written as DNA, the CDR3 is TGTGCCAGCAGTTACGGAAGGGGGAGCTATGGCTACACCTTC. The chain links TRBV6-5 to TRBJ1-2; D is possibly TRBD1 (6 bases). The V end was cut by 2 bases, the J end by 4 bases, with 11 bases between. The CDR3 contains 14 residues. Germline loops: CDR1 MNHEY, CDR2 SVGAGI.